The entry below describes one T cell receptor (beta chain). Its antigen is not identified. This sample is drawn from a study of T cells in Graves' hyperthyroidism and ophthalmopathy. Amplified TCR beta CDR3 regions came from RNA transcripts. HTBI primers were employed in a first-round RT-PCR of the TCR CDR3. TCRdb processed the multiplex PCR reads anew with MiXCR; each CDR3 protein has one entry. Here the sample spans more than 550,000 distinct CDR3 sequences, roughly 17% being singletons. Study-wide findings and caveats: Most thyroid clonotypes with frequency above 0.001 were detected in blood.

This CDR3 comprises 16 residues. Trimming took off 0 bases at V and 7 bases at J, with 16 bases between the two ends. Stable hyperthyroidism: no ophthalmopathy progression over 18 months of follow-up. The V and J genes are TRBV12-3 or TRBV12-4 and TRBJ2-1, with unresolved D. What was sequenced was blood. The clonotype originates from a man aged 45-65 years with Graves' hyperthyroidism. CDR3 sequence: CASSLAGVGVRNEQFF. As DNA, the CDR3 is TGTGCCAGCAGTTTAGCAGGAGTTGGGGTCAGAAATGAGCAGTTCTTC.